This TCR beta chain emerged from a study of blood T cell repertoires in COVID-19. Background on the study: The study drew acute and convalescent COVID-19 samples from the United States, Italy and Spain.

Sequenced by immunoSEQ multiplex PCR; TCRdb stores in-frame clones only, minus some. The sample shows roughly 78,000 clones, around 89% of them seen only once. This CDR3 has 15 residues. Germline CDR1 is SGHNT and CDR2 is YENEEA. V dropped 5 bases and J dropped 6; count of bases not matched to a gene: 10. This chain connects TRBV11-3 to TRBJ2-1, with 7 positions matching TRBD1. The clonotype originates from a man in his sixties with acute or convalescent COVID-19. Material: peripheral blood. The CDR3 DNA reads TGTGCCAGCAGCAATAAAGGGGGCATTGGCAATGAGCAGTTCTTC. This codes for CASSNKGGIGNEQFF.